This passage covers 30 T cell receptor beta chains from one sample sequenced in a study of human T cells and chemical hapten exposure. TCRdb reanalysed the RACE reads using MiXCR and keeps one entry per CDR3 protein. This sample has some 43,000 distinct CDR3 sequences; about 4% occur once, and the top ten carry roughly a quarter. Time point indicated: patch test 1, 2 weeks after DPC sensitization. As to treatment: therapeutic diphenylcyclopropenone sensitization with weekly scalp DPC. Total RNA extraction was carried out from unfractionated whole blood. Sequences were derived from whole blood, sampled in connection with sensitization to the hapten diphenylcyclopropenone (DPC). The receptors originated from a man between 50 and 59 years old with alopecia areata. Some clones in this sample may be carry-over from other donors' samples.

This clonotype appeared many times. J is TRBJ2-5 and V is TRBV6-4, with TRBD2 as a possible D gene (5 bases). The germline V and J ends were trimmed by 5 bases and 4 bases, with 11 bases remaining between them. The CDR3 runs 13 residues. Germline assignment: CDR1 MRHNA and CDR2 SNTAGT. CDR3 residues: CASSFGRGETQYF. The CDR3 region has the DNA TGTGCCAGCAGTTTCGGACGGGGAGAGACCCAGTACTTC.

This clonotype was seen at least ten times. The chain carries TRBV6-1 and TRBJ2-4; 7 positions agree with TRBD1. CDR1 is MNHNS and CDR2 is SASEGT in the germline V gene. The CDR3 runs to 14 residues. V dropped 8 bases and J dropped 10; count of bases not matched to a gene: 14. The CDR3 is CASVKTGSFLIQYF. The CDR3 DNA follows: TGTGCCAGCGTGAAGACAGGGTCCTTTCTGATTCAGTACTTC.

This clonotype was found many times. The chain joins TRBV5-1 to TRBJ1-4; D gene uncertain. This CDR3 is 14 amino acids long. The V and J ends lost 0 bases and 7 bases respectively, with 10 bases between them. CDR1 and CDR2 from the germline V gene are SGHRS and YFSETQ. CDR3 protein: CASSLDLLGEKLFF. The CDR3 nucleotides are TGCGCCAGCAGCTTGGACTTGCTTGGTGAAAAACTGTTTTTT.

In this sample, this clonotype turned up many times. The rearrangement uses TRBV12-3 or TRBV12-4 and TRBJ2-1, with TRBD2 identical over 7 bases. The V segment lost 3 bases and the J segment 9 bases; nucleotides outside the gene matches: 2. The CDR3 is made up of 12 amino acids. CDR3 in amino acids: CASSLGEGEQFF. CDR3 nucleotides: TGTGCCAGCAGTTTGGGGGAGGGTGAGCAGTTCTTC.

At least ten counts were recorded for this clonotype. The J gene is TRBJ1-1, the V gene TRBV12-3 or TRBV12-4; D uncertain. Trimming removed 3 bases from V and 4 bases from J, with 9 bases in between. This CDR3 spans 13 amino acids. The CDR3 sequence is CASSLEEGTEAFF. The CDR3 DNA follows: TGTGCCAGCAGTTTGGAGGAAGGCACTGAAGCTTTCTTT.

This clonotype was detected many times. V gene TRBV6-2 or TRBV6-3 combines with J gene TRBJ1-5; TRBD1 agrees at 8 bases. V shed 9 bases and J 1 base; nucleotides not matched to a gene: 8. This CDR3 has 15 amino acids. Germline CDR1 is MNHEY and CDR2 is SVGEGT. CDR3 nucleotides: TGTGCCAGTAGAGGGACAGGAGACAGCAATCAGCCCCAGCATTTT. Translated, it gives CASRGTGDSNQPQHF.

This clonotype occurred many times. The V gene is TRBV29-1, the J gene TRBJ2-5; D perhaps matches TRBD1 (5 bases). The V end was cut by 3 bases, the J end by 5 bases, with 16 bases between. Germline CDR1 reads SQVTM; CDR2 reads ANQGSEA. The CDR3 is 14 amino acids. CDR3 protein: CSVESGAHGETQYF. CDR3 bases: TGCAGCGTTGAGTCTGGGGCGCATGGGGAGACCCAGTACTTC.

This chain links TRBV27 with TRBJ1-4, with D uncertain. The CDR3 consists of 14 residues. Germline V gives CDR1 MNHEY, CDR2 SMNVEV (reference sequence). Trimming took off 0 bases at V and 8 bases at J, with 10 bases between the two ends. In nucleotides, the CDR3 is TGTGCCAGCAGTTTATCAGTGACTCTAGAAAAACTGTTTTTT. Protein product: CASSLSVTLEKLFF.

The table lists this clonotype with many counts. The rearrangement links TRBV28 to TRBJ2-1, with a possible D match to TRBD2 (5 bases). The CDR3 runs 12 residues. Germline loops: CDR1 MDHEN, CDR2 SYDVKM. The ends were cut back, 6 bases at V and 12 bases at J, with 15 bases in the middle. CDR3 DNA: TGTGCCAGCAGCCCTTACCCTCGGGGGCAGTTCTTC. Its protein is CASSPYPRGQFF.

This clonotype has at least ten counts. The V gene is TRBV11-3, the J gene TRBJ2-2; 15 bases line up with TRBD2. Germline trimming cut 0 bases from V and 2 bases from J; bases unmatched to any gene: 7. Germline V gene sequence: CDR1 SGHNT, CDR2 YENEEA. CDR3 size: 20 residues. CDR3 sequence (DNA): TGTGCCAGCAGCTTAGATCGCTCGGGACTAGCGGGAGGAAACACCGGGGAGCTGTTTTTT. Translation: CASSLDRSGLAGGNTGELFF.

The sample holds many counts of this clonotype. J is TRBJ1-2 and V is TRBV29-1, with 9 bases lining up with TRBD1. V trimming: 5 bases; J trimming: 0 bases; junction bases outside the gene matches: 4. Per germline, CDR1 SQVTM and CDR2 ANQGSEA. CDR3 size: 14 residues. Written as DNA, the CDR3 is TGCAGCGTTTGGACAGGGGTGGCTAACTATGGCTACACCTTC. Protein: CSVWTGVANYGYTF.

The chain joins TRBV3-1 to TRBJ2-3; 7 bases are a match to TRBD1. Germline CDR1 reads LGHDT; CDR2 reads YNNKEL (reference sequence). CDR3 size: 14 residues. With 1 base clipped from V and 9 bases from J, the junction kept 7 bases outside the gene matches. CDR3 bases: TGTGCCAGCAGCCAAGGTCAGGGGGACGGCACGCAGTATTTT. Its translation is CASSQGQGDGTQYF.

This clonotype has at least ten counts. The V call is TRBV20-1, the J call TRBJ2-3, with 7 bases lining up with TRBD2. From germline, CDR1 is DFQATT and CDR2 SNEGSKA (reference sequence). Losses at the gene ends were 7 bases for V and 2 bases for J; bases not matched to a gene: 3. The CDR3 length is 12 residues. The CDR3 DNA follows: TGCAGTGGGGAGGGCCCCACAGATACGCAGTATTTT. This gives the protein CSGEGPTDTQYF.

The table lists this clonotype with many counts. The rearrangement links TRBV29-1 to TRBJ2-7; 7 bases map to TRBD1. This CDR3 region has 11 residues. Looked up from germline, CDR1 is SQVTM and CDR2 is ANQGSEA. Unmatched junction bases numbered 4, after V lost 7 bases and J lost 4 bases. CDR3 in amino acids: CSAYRGYEQYF. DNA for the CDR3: TGCAGCGCCTACAGGGGTTACGAGCAGTACTTC.

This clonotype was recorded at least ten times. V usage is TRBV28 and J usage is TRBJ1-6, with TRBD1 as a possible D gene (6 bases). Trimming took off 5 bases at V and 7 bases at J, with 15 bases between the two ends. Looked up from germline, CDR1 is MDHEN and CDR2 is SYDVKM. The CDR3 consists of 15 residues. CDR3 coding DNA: TGTGCCAGCAGTGAGGGGGACATTTGGAATTCACCCCTCCACTTT. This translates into CASSEGDIWNSPLHF.

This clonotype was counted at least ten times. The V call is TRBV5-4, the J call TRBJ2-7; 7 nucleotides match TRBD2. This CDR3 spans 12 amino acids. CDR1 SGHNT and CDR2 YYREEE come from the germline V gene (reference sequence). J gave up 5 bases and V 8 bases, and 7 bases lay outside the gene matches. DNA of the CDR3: TGTGCCAGTCAAGCGGGACCCCACGAGCAGTACTTC. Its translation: CASQAGPHEQYF.

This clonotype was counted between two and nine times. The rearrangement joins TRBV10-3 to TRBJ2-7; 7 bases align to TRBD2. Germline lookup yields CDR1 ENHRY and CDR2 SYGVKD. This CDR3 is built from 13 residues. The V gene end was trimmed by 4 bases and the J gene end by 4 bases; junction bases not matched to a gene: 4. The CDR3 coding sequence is TGTGCCATCAGTGGCGCGGGAGTGTACGAGCAGTACTTC. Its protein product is CAISGAGVYEQYF.

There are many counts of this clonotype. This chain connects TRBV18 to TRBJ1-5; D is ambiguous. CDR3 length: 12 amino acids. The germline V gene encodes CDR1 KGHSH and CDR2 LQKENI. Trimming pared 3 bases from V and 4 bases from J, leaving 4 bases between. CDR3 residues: CASSPVNQPQHF. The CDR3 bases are TGTGCCAGCTCACCCGTAAATCAGCCCCAGCATTTT.

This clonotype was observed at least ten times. The CDR3 loop reads CSDGRGWSDTQYF. The CDR3 region has the DNA TGCAGCGACGGGAGGGGGTGGTCAGATACGCAGTATTTT. V usage is TRBV29-1 and J usage is TRBJ2-3; 8 bases match TRBD2. Trimming at V came to 7 bases and at J to 4 bases, leaving 7 bases not matched to a gene. Germline lookup yields CDR1 SQVTM and CDR2 ANQGSEA. This CDR3 contains 13 residues.

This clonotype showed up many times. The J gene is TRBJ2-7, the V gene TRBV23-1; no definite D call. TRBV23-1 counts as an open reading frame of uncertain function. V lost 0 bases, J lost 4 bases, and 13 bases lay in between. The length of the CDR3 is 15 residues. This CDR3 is CASSQSPLGWYEQYF. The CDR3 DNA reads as TGCGCCAGCAGTCAATCCCCTCTGGGCTGGTACGAGCAGTACTTC.

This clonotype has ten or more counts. The CDR3 loop reads CAISESTAGGTDTQYF. In DNA form, the CDR3 reads TGTGCCATCAGTGAGTCTACAGCGGGAGGCACAGATACGCAGTATTTT. This rearrangement joins TRBV10-3 to TRBJ2-3, with TRBD2 matching 8 bases. The length of the CDR3 is 16 residues. V lost 0 bases to trimming and J lost 1 base; unmatched junction nucleotides: 3. Germline loops: CDR1 ENHRY, CDR2 SYGVKD.

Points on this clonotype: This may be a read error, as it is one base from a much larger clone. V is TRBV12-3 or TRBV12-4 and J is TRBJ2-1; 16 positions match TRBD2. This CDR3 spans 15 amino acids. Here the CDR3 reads CASRKGLAGGSEQSF. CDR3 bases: TGTGCCAGCAGAAAGGGACTAGCGGGAGGGAGTGAGCAGTCCTTC.

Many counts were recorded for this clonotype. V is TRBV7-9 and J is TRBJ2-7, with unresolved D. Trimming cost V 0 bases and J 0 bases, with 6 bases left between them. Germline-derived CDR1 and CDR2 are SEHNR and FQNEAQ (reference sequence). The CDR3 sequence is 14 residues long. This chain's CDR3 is CASSLAVRSYEQYF. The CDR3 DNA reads TGTGCCAGCAGCTTAGCGGTCCGCTCCTACGAGCAGTACTTC.

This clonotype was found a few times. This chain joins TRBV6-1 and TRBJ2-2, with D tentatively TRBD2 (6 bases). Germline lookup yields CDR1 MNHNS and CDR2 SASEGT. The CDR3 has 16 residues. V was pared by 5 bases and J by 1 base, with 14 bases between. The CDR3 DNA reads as TGTGCCAGCAGTCCATGGAGCGGGTTGAACACCGGGGAGCTGTTTTTT. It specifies CASSPWSGLNTGELFF.

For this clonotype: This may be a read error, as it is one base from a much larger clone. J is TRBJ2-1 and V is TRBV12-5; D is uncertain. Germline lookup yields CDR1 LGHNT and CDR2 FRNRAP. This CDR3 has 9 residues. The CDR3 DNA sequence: TGTGTTAGTGGTTTGGTAAGGTTCTTC. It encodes CVSGLVRFF.

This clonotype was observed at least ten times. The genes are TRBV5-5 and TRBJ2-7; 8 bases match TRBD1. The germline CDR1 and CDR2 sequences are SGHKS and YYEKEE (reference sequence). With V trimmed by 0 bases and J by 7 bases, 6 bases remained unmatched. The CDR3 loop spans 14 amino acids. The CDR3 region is CASSLDRGVREQYF. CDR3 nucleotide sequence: TGTGCCAGCAGCTTGGACAGGGGGGTTCGTGAGCAGTACTTC.

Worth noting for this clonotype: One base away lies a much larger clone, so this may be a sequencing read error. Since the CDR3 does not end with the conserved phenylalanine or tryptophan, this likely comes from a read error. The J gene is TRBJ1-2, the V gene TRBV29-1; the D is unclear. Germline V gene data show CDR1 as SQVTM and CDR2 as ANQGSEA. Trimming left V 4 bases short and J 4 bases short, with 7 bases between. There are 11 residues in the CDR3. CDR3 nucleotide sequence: TGCAGCGTTGTCGGATCCTATGGCTACACCTAC. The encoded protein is CSVVGSYGYTY.

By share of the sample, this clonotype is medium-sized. CDR3 coding DNA: TGCAGCGTTGAAGAAAACATGTTACCCGGGACTAGCGGGAGACGTACGCAGTATTTT. It yields the protein CSVEENMLPGTSGRRTQYF. The chain couples TRBV29-1 to TRBJ2-3; TRBD2 matches at 14 bases. V dropped 0 bases and J dropped 8; count of bases not matched to a gene: 16. This CDR3 contains 19 residues. The germline CDR1 and CDR2 sequences are SQVTM and ANQGSEA.

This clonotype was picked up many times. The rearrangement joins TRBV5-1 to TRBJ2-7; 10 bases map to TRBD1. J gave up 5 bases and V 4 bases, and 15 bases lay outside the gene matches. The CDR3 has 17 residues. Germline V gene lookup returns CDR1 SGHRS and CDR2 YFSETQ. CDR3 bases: TGCGCCAGCAGCCTAGCGATCACTCATGGACAGGGGGACGAGCAGTACTTC. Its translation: CASSLAITHGQGDEQYF.

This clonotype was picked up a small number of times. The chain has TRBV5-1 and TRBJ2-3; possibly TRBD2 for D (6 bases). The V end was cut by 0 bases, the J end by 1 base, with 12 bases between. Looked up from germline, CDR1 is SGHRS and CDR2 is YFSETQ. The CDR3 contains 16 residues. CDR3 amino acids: CASSLGDGSGTDTQYF. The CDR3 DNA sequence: TGCGCCAGCAGCTTGGGGGACGGGAGCGGCACAGATACGCAGTATTTT.